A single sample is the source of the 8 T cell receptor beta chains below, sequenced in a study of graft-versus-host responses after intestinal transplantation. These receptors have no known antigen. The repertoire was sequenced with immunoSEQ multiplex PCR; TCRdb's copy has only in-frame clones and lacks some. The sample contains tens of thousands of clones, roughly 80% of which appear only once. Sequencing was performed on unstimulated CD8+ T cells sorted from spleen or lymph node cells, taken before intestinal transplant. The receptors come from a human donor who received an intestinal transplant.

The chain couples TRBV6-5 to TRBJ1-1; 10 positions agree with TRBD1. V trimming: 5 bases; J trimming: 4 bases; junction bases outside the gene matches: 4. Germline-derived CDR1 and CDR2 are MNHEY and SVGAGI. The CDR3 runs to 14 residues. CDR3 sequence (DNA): TGTGCCAGCAGTCCGGACAGGGGGTCCACTGAAGCTTTCTTT. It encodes CASSPDRGSTEAFF.

The CDR3 sequence: CASSLALFRVWGYTF. CDR3 nucleotide sequence: TGTGCCAGCAGCTTAGCGCTTTTTCGCGTTTGGGGCTACACCTTC. The rearrangement links TRBV7-2 to TRBJ1-2; D not certain. The CDR3 extends over 15 amino acids. Germline lookup yields CDR1 SGHTA and CDR2 FQGNSA. Trimming took off 0 bases at V and 8 bases at J, with 16 bases between the two ends.

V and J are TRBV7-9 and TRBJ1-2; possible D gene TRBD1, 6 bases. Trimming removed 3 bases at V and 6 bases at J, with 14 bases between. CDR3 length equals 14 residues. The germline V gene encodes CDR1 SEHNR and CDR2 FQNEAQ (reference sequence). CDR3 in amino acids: CASSLGADIHGYTF. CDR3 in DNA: TGTGCCAGCAGCTTGGGGGCCGATATCCATGGCTACACCTTC.

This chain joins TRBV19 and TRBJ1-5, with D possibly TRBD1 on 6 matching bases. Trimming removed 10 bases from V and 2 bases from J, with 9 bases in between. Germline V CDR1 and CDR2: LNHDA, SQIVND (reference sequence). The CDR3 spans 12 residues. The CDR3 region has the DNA TGTGCCATCCGACAGGGCAATCAGCCCCAGCATTTT. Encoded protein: CAIRQGNQPQHF.

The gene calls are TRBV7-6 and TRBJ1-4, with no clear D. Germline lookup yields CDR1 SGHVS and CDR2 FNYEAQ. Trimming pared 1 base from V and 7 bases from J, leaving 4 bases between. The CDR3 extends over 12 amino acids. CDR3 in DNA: TGTGCCAGCAGCTTAGAGGGTGAAAAACTGTTTTTT. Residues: CASSLEGEKLFF.

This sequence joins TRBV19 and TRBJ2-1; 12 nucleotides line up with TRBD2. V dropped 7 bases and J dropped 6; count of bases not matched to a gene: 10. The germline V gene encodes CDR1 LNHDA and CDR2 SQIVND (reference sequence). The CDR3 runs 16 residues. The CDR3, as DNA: TGTGCCAGTAAGTTTGGAAGGACTAGCGGGATCAATGAGCAGTTCTTC. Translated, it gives CASKFGRTSGINEQFF.

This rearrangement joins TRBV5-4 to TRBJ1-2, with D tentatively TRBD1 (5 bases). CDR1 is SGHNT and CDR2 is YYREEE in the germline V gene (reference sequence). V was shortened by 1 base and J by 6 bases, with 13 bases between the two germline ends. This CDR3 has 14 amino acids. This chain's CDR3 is CASSLRGAPNGYTF. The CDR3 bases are TGTGCCAGCAGCTTGCGAGGGGCGCCTAATGGCTACACCTTC.

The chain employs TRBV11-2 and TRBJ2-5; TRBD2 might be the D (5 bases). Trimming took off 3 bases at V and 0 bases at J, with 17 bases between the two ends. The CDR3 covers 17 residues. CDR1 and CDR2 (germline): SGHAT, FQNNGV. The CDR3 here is CASSFRREATYQETQYF. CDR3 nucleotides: TGTGCCAGCAGCTTTCGACGGGAAGCGACGTACCAAGAGACCCAGTACTTC.